This entry lists 19 T cell receptor beta chains sequenced from one sample in a study of shared clonotypes between healthy human individuals. The repertoire was sequenced with immunoSEQ multiplex PCR; TCRdb's copy has only in-frame clones and lacks some. The sample has roughly 2.2 million clones; 80% to 95% are singletons. The material sequenced was naive CD4+ T cells from PBMCs. The subset is: CD45RA+ positively selected. These receptors all stem from a young man in good health. Some clones in this sample may be carry-over from other donors' samples.

The chain carries TRBV11-2 and TRBJ2-4; D call uncertain. The germline gives CDR1 SGHAT, CDR2 FQNNGV. V lost 6 bases to trimming and J lost 5 bases, with 20 bases between them. The CDR3 is 16 amino acids. The CDR3 loop is CASSSTGYLVENIQYF. DNA for the CDR3: TGTGCCAGCAGTTCAACGGGCTACCTGGTGGAAAACATTCAGTACTTC.

This chain links TRBV5-1 with TRBJ2-7; D is perhaps TRBD1 or TRBD2 (6 bases each). Germline lookup yields CDR1 SGHRS and CDR2 YFSETQ. This CDR3 region has 16 residues. Trimming left V 4 bases short and J 0 bases short, with 17 bases between. The DNA of the CDR3 is TGCGCCAGCAGCCCAATTTACGGAGGGGGCTCCTACGAGCAGTACTTC. This codes for CASSPIYGGGSYEQYF.

CDR3: CASSNPGAPTEAFF. CDR3 DNA: TGTGCCAGCAGTAATCCAGGGGCCCCCACTGAAGCTTTCTTT. The chain recombines TRBV6-5 with TRBJ1-1, with D possibly being TRBD1 (6 bases). V gave up 5 bases and J gave up 4 bases, with 14 bases separating them. This CDR3 contains 14 residues. Germline V gives CDR1 MNHEY, CDR2 SVGAGI.

The chain uses TRBV5-4 and TRBJ1-5; D unclear. Germline V gene lookup returns CDR1 SGHNT and CDR2 YYREEE (reference sequence). The V gene lost 1 base and the J gene lost 0 bases, with 8 bases spanning the gap. CDR3 length: 15 residues. CDR3 coding DNA: TGTGCCAGCAGCTTGTTCCCGGATAGCAATCAGCCCCAGCATTTT. This codes for CASSLFPDSNQPQHF.

This chain joins TRBV2 and TRBJ2-7; 9 bases are shared with TRBD1. CDR3 length equals 13 residues. From germline, CDR1 is SNHLY and CDR2 FYNNEI. V was clipped by 6 bases and J by 6 bases; unmatched bases: 6. DNA for the CDR3: TGTGCCAGCAGCGGGACAGGGTACGGCGAGCAGTACTTC. As protein: CASSGTGYGEQYF.

The V and J genes are TRBV5-1 and TRBJ2-5; no clear D. Trimming took 2 bases from V and 3 from J, leaving 5 bases between them. CDR3 length equals 12 residues. Germline V gene data show CDR1 as SGHRS and CDR2 as YFSETQ. CDR3 DNA: TGCGCCAGCAGCTTTTTAGAAGAGACCCAGTACTTC. The encoded protein is CASSFLEETQYF.

The V and J genes are TRBV30 and TRBJ2-7; D might be TRBD1 (6 bases). Germline CDR1 reads GTSNPN; CDR2 reads SVGIG (reference sequence). V was pared by 1 base and J by 3 bases, with 7 bases between. CDR3 length: 12 residues. The CDR3 reads CAWSETGYEQYF. The CDR3 DNA is TGTGCCTGGAGTGAGACAGGCTACGAGCAGTACTTC.

This clone appeared once. The chain links TRBV19 to TRBJ2-2, with a possible D match to TRBD1 (6 bases). CDR1 and CDR2 (germline): LNHDA, SQIVND (reference sequence). Deletions cut 5 bases from V and 0 bases from J, with 13 bases between. The CDR3 is made up of 16 amino acids. This chain's CDR3 is CASSPRTVSNTGELFF. CDR3 coding DNA: TGTGCCAGTAGTCCCCGGACAGTTTCGAACACCGGGGAGCTGTTTTTT.

V is TRBV5-6 and J is TRBJ2-1; 7 bases are a match to TRBD2. The germline gives CDR1 SGHDT, CDR2 YYEEEE. With 4 bases clipped from V and 4 bases from J, the junction kept 8 bases outside the gene matches. The length of the CDR3 is 15 residues. CDR3 sequence: CASSESGTVYNEQFF. The CDR3 region has the DNA TGTGCCAGCAGCGAGAGCGGGACCGTATACAATGAGCAGTTCTTC.

The chain couples TRBV29-1 to TRBJ1-1; the D is unclear. The germline CDR1 and CDR2 sequences are SQVTM and ANQGSEA. The CDR3 consists of 13 residues. Trimming left V 4 bases short and J 0 bases short, with 9 bases between. CDR3 region: CSVGASMNTEAFF. The CDR3 region has the DNA TGCAGCGTTGGGGCAAGCATGAACACTGAAGCTTTCTTT.

Remarks on this clone: At the DNA level, this CDR3 is encoded by other sequences in the same sample as well. This rearrangement joins TRBV28 to TRBJ1-2; D gene ambiguous. V lost 5 bases and J lost 8, with 9 bases in between. The length of the CDR3 is 11 residues. CDR1 is MDHEN, CDR2 SYDVKM, per germline. CDR3 region: CASSDTRGYTF. Here the CDR3 DNA reads TGTGCCAGCAGTGATACTCGGGGCTACACCTTC.

The genes are TRBV29-1 and TRBJ1-4; D perhaps matches TRBD1 (6 bases). Germline V gene lookup returns CDR1 SQVTM and CDR2 ANQGSEA. The V gene lost 6 bases and the J gene lost 7 bases, with 15 bases spanning the gap. The length of the CDR3 is 13 residues. The CDR3 here is CSVQRGAGEKLFF. For the CDR3, the DNA is TGCAGCGTCCAACGGGGGGCCGGTGAAAAACTGTTTTTT. Supplemented by reference TRBV29-1 and TRBJ1-4, the full variable domain reads SAVISQKPSRDICQRGTSLTIQCQVDSQVTMMFWYRQQPGQSLTLIATANQGSEATYESGFVIDKFPISRPNLTFSTLTVSNMSPEDSSIYLCSVQRGAGEKLFFGSGTQLSVL.

For this clone: The same CDR3 arises from other DNA sequences in this sample as well. V usage is TRBV18 and J usage is TRBJ2-5; TRBD2 aligns across 11 bases. CDR3 length: 15 residues. The germline V gene has CDR1 KGHSH and CDR2 LQKENI. V lost 1 base, J lost 5 bases, and 3 bases stayed unmatched. The CDR3 bases are TGTGCCAGCTCACCACAAACTAGCGGGAGTGAGACCCAGTACTTC. Protein: CASSPQTSGSETQYF.

This clone appeared a single time. V is TRBV5-4 and J is TRBJ1-2; weak D call: TRBD1 (6 bases). V was trimmed by 4 bases and J by 2 bases, leaving 9 bases between them. CDR3 length: 13 amino acids. Per germline, CDR1 SGHNT and CDR2 YYREEE (reference sequence). The CDR3 here is CASSITGNYGYTF. CDR3 coding DNA: TGTGCCAGCAGCATTACAGGGAACTATGGCTACACCTTC.

This clone was counted only a few times. The genes are TRBV9 and TRBJ1-1; D is unclear. V lost 4 bases and J lost 1, with 11 bases in between. CDR1 and CDR2 (germline): SGDLS, YYNGEE. The CDR3 sequence is 14 residues long. The CDR3 nucleotides are TGTGCCAGCAGCTTACAAGCCTCGAACACTGAAGCTTTCTTT. It yields the protein CASSLQASNTEAFF.

V usage is TRBV27 and J usage is TRBJ1-5; no clear D. V was shortened by 1 base and J by 11 bases, with 24 bases between the two germline ends. The CDR3 covers 17 residues. CDR1 is MNHEY and CDR2 is SMNVEV in the germline V gene (reference sequence). The CDR3 loop reads CASSLYPSRAGMEAQHF. DNA of the CDR3: TGTGCCAGCAGTTTATATCCTTCAAGGGCTGGAATGGAAGCCCAGCATTTT.

This rearrangement joins TRBV7-9 to TRBJ1-1; D is uncertain. There are 14 residues in the CDR3. Germline V gene data show CDR1 as SEHNR and CDR2 as FQNEAQ (reference sequence). Trimming stripped 5 bases from V and 10 bases from J, with 20 bases between. The CDR3 spells CASSPEIPSGRAFF. The CDR3 DNA sequence: TGTGCCAGCAGCCCCGAAATCCCCTCGGGGAGAGCTTTCTTT.

The genes are TRBV2 and TRBJ2-7; 7 bases agree with TRBD2. The CDR3 covers 14 residues. Germline CDR1 is SNHLY and CDR2 is FYNNEI. The V and J ends lost 4 bases and 2 bases, in that order; junction bases with no gene match: 5. The CDR3 DNA reads TGTGCCAGCAGTGCGGCTAGCGGTACCTACGAGCAGTACTTC. This codes for CASSAASGTYEQYF.

This sequence joins TRBV7-4 and TRBJ1-3; tentative D call: TRBD1 (6 bases). The germline V and J ends were trimmed by 2 bases and 4 bases, with 18 bases remaining between them. CDR1 SGHVT and CDR2 SQSDAQ come from the germline V gene. CDR3 length: 17 amino acids. The DNA of the CDR3 is TGTGCCAGCAGCTTAAGTCAGGGGTCGGGGTCAGGAAACACCATATATTTT. The encoded protein is CASSLSQGSGSGNTIYF.